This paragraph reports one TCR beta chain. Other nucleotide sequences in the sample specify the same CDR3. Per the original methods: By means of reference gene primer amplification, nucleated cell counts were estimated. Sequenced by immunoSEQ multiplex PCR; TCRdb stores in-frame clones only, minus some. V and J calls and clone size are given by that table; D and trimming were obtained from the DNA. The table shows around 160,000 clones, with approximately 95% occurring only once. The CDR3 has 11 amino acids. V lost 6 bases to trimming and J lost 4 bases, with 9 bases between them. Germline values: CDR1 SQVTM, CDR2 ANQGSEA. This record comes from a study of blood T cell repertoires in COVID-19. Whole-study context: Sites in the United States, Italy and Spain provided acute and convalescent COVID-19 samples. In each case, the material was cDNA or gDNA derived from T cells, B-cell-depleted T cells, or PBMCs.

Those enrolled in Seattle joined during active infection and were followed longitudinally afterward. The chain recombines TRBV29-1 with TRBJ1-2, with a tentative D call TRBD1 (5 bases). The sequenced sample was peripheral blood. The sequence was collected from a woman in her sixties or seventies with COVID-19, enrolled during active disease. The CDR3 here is CSVGDSYGYTF. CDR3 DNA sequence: TGCAGCGTCGGCGACAGCTATGGCTACACCTTC.